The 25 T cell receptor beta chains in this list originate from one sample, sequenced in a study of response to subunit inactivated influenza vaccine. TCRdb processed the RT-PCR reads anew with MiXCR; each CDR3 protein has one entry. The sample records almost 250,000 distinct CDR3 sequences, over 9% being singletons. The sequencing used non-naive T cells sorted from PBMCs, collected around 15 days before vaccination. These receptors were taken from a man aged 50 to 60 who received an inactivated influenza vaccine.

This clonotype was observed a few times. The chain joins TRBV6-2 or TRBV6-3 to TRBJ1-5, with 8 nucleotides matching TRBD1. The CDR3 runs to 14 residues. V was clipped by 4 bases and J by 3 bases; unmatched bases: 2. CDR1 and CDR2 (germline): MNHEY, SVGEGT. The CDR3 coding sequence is TGTGCCAGCAGTTCGACAGGGGTCAATCAGCCCCAGCATTTT. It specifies CASSSTGVNQPQHF.

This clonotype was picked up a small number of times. The CDR3 sequence is CASSLLGPDTGELFF. The CDR3 region has the DNA TGCGCCAGCAGCTTGTTGGGGCCCGACACCGGGGAGCTGTTTTTT. The chain couples TRBV5-1 to TRBJ2-2, with D possibly TRBD1 on 5 matching bases. The germline V gene has CDR1 SGHRS and CDR2 YFSETQ. This CDR3 spans 15 amino acids. The V end was cut by 1 base, the J end by 3 bases, with 10 bases between.

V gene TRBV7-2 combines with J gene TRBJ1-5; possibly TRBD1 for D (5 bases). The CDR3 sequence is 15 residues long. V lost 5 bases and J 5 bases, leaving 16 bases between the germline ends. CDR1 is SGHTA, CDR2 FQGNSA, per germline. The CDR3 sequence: CASSPRGAGYQPQHF. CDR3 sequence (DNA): TGTGCCAGCAGCCCCCGAGGGGCAGGTTATCAGCCCCAGCATTTT.

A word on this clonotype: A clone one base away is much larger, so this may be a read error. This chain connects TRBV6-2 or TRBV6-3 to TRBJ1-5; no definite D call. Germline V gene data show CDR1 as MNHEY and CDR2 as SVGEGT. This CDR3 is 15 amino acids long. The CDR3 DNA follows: TGTGCCTGCAGGCGCCCAGGCGGTAGCAATCAGCCCCAGCATTTT. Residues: CACRRPGGSNQPQHF.

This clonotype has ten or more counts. CDR3 sequence: CASSLAMVNQPQHF. In nucleotides, the CDR3 is TGTGCCAGCAGCTTGGCTATGGTGAATCAGCCCCAGCATTTT. The J gene is TRBJ1-5, the V gene TRBV5-5; D is undetermined. The CDR3 has 14 residues. Trimming took off 0 bases at V and 4 bases at J, with 8 bases between the two ends. Germline CDR1 and CDR2: SGHKS and YYEKEE (reference sequence).

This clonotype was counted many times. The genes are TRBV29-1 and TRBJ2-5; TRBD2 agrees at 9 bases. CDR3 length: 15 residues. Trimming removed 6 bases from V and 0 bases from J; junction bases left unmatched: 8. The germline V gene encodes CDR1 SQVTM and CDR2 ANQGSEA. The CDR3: CSVVPLAGHQETQYF. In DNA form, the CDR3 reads TGCAGCGTGGTTCCTCTAGCGGGGCACCAAGAGACCCAGTACTTC.

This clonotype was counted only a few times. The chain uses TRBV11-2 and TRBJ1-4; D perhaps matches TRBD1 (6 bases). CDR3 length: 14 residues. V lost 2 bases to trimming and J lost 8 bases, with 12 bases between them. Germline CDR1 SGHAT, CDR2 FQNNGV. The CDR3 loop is CASSLSGGREKLFF. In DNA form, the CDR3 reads TGTGCCAGCAGCTTATCGGGGGGCAGGGAAAAACTGTTTTTT. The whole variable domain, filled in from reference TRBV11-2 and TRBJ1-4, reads EAGVAQSPRYKIIEKRQSVAFWCNPISGHATLYWYQQILGQGPKLLIQFQNNGVVDDSQLPKDRFSAERLKGVDSTLKIQPAKLEDSAVYLCASSLSGGREKLFFGSGTQLSVL.

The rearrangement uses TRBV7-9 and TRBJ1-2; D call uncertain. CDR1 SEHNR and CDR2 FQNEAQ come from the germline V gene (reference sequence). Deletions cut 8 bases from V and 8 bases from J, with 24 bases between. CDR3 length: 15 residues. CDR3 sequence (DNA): TGTGCCAGCGATGGCACAGTGGGTAGTCTTGTAGGCTACACCTTC. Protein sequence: CASDGTVGSLVGYTF.

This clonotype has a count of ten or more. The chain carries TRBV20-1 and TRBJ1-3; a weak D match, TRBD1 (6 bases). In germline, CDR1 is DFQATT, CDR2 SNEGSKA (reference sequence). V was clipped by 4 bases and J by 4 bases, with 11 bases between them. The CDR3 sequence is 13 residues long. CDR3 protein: CSATQGTGNTIYF. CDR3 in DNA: TGCAGTGCTACACAGGGTACCGGAAACACCATATATTTT.

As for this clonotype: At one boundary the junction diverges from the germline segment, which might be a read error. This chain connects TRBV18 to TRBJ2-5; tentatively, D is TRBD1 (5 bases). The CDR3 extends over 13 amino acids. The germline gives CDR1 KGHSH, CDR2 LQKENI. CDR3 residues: CASSQGREETRYF. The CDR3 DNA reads TGTGCCAGCTCACAGGGCAGGGAAGAGACCCGGTACTTC.

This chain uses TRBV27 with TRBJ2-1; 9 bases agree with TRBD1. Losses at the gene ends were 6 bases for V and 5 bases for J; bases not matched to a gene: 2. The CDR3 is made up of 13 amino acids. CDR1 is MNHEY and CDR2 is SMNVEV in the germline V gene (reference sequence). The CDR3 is CASSRTGDNEQFF. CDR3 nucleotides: TGTGCCAGCAGCCGGACAGGGGACAATGAGCAGTTCTTC.

Here the CDR3 reads CASSEGALLDEQFF. The CDR3 coding sequence is TGTGCCAGCAGTGAGGGGGCACTATTGGATGAGCAGTTCTTC. The chain carries TRBV2 and TRBJ2-1; D possibly corresponds to TRBD1 (6 bases). The V end lost 3 bases, the J end lost 8 bases, and 14 bases lay between the germline ends. The germline V gene encodes CDR1 SNHLY and CDR2 FYNNEI. The CDR3 is 14 residues long.

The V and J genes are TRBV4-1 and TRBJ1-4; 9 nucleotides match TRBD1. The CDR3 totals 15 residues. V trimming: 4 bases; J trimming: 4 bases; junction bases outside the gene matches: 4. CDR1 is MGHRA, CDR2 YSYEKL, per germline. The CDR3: CASSRPGQGNEKLFF. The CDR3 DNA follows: TGCGCCAGCAGCCGACCGGGACAGGGTAATGAAAAACTGTTTTTT.

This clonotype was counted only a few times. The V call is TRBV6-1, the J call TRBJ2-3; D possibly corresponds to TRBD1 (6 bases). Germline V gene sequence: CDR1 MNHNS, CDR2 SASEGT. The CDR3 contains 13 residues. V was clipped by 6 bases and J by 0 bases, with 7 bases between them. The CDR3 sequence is CASRTGSTDTQYF. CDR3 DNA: TGTGCCAGCAGGACAGGAAGCACAGATACGCAGTATTTT.

The CDR3 region is CASSIVPDTQYF. The CDR3 bases are TGTGCCAGTAGTATAGTACCAGATACGCAGTATTTT. This chain joins TRBV19 and TRBJ2-3, with unresolved D. V lost 1 base, J lost 4 bases, and 3 bases lay in between. CDR1 is LNHDA, CDR2 SQIVND, per germline (reference sequence). CDR3 length equals 12 residues. Full variable domain (missing parts from reference TRBV19 and TRBJ2-3): DGGITQSPKYLFRKEGQNVTLSCEQNLNHDAMYWYRQDPGQGLRLIYYSQIVNDFQKGDIAEGYSVSREKKESFPLTVTSAQKNPTAFYLCASSIVPDTQYFGPGTRLTVL.

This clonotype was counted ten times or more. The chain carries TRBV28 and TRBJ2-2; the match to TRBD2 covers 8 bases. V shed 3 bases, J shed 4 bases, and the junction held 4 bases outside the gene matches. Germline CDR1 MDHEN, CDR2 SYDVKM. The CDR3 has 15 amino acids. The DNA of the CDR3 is TGTGCCAGCAGTTTCCGTCGGGGGGGCACCGGGGAGCTGTTTTTT. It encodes CASSFRRGGTGELFF.

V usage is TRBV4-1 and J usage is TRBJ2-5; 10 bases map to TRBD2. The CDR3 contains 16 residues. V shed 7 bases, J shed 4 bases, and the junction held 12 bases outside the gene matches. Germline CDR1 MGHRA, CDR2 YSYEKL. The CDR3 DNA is TGCGCCAGCACTCGTTTCCCTAGCGGGGGAAGAGAGACCCAGTACTTC. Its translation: CASTRFPSGGRETQYF.

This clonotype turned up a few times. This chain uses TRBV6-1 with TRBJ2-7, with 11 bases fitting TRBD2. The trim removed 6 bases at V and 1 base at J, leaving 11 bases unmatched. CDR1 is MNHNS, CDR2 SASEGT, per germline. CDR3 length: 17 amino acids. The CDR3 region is CASRPHGTSGTSYEQYF. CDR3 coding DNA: TGTGCCAGCAGACCCCATGGGACTAGCGGAACGTCCTACGAGCAGTACTTC.

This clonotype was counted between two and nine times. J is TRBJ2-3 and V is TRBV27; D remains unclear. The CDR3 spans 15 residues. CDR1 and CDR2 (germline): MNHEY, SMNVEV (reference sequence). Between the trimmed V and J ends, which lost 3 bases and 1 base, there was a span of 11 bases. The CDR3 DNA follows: TGTGCCAGCAGTTTTACGACCTCCCGCACAGATACGCAGTATTTT. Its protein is CASSFTTSRTDTQYF.

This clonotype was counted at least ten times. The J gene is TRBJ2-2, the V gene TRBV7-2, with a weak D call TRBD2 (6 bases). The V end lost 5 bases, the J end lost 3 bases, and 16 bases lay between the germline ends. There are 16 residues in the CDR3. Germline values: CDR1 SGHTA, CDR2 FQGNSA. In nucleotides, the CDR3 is TGTGCCAGCAGCCCGGCGGGTAGCGGTTACACCGGGGAGCTGTTTTTT. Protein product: CASSPAGSGYTGELFF. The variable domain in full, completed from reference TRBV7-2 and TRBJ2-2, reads GAGVSQSPSNKVTEKGKDVELRCDPISGHTALYWYRQSLGQGLEFLIYFQGNSAPDKSGLPSDRFSAERTGGSVSTLTIQRTQQEDSAVYLCASSPAGSGYTGELFFGEGSRLTVL.

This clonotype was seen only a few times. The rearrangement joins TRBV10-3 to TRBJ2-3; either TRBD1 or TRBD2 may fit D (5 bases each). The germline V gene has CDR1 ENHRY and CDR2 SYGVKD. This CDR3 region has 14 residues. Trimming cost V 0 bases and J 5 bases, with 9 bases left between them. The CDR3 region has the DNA TGTGCCATCAGTGAGTCGGGGGTGGGAGATACGCAGTATTTT. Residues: CAISESGVGDTQYF.

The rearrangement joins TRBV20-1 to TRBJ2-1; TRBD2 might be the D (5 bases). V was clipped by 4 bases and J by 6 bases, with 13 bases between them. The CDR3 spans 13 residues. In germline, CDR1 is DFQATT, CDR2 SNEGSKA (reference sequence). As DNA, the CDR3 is TGCAGTGCTATATTTGGAGGTATCAATGAGCAGTTCTTC. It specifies CSAIFGGINEQFF.

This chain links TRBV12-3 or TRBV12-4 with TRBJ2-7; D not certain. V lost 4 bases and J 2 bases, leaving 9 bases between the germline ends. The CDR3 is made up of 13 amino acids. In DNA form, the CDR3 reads TGTGCCAGCAGTTATGGGCTTACCTACGAGCAGTACTTC. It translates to CASSYGLTYEQYF.

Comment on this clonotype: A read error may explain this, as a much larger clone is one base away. As DNA, the CDR3 is TGCAGTGCTAGAGGTTCTGTTGGGTTGACAGATACGCAGTATTTT. As protein: CSARGSVGLTDTQYF. The gene calls are TRBV20-1 and TRBJ2-3; unclear D gene. CDR1 DFQATT and CDR2 SNEGSKA come from the germline V gene (reference sequence). Trimming took 1 base from V and 3 from J, leaving 14 bases between them. The CDR3 runs to 15 residues.

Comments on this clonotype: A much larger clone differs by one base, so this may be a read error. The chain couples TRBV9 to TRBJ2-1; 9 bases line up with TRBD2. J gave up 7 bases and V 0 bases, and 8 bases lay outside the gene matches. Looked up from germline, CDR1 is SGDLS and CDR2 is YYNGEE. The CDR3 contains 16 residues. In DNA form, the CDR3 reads TGTGCCAGCAGCGTAGCTAGCGGGACGAATCAGAATGAGCAGTTCTTC. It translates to CASSVASGTNQNEQFF.